This is a list of T cell receptor beta chains from one sample in a study of identical twins. Using its own MiXCR run on the 5' RACE reads, TCRdb lists one record per CDR3 protein. This sample has about 720,000 distinct CDR3 sequences, with around 8.6% found just once. The same specimen was also included in a second study, on yellow fever vaccine responses in identical twins.

Sequenced input: PBMCs. These receptors came from a woman between 18 and 30 years old in good health. CDR3s include the opening cysteine and the closing phenylalanine or tryptophan. The order of the fields is clone size, V gene, J gene, D gene, CDR3 protein, CDR3 DNA. The D gene is left open where the match is weak. Only some rows state a clone size, as once, few, many or a class for expanded clones.

clone size: -; V gene: TRBV12-3/TRBV12-4; J gene: TRBJ2-5; D gene: -; CDR3 protein: CASSPRQTHETQYF; CDR3 DNA: TGTGCCAGCAGTCCCCGACAGACTCACGAGACCCAGTACTTC
clone size: few; V gene: TRBV6-1; J gene: TRBJ1-1; D gene: -; CDR3 protein: CASSQLTGNTEAFF; CDR3 DNA: TGTGCCAGCAGCCAACTTACAGGGAACACTGAAGCTTTCTTT
clone size: -; V gene: TRBV20-1; J gene: TRBJ2-1; D gene: TRBD2; CDR3 protein: CSARAAGLDYNEQFF; CDR3 DNA: TGCAGTGCTAGGGCGGCGGGACTAGACTACAATGAGCAGTTCTTC
clone size: many; V gene: TRBV11-2; J gene: TRBJ2-7; D gene: -; CDR3 protein: CASSSTFQLEVPYEQYF; CDR3 DNA: TGTGCCAGCAGCTCCACCTTTCAGTTGGAAGTCCCCTACGAGCAGTACTTC
clone size: few; V gene: TRBV9; J gene: TRBJ2-3; D gene: -; CDR3 protein: CASSVAGTTDTQYF; CDR3 DNA: TGTGCCAGCAGCGTGGCGGGGACCACAGATACGCAGTATTTT
clone size: -; V gene: TRBV7-2; J gene: TRBJ1-1; D gene: -; CDR3 protein: CASSLSRTEAFF; CDR3 DNA: TGTGCCAGCAGCCTTTCCAGAACTGAAGCTTTCTTT
clone size: -; V gene: TRBV29-1; J gene: TRBJ2-2; D gene: TRBD1; CDR3 protein: CSVGDSYTGELFF; CDR3 DNA: TGCAGCGTTGGGGACAGCTACACCGGGGAGCTGTTTTTT
clone size: few; V gene: TRBV7-9; J gene: TRBJ2-1; D gene: TRBD1; CDR3 protein: CASSSRSGQGANEQFF; CDR3 DNA: TGTGCCAGCAGCTCCCGGTCGGGACAGGGGGCCAATGAGCAGTTCTTC
clone size: few; V gene: TRBV7-9; J gene: TRBJ2-7; D gene: -; CDR3 protein: CASNPPGIYEQYF; CDR3 DNA: TGTGCCAGCAACCCCCCGGGGATCTACGAGCAGTACTTC
clone size: few; V gene: TRBV27; J gene: TRBJ1-2; D gene: -; CDR3 protein: CASGPGTLNIYGYTF; CDR3 DNA: TGTGCCAGCGGTCCGGGGACTCTTAATATCTATGGCTACACCTTC
clone size: few; V gene: TRBV7-9; J gene: TRBJ2-1; D gene: TRBD2; CDR3 protein: CASSPKGLAGGPREQFF; CDR3 DNA: TGTGCCAGCAGCCCGAAGGGACTAGCGGGAGGGCCTCGTGAGCAGTTCTTC
clone size: many; V gene: TRBV12-3/TRBV12-4; J gene: TRBJ2-1; D gene: TRBD2; CDR3 protein: CASSPRLAGGNEQFF; CDR3 DNA: TGTGCCAGCAGTCCTCGACTAGCGGGAGGGAATGAGCAGTTCTTC
clone size: few; V gene: TRBV29-1; J gene: TRBJ1-5; D gene: TRBD1; CDR3 protein: CSVKGTGFNQPQHF; CDR3 DNA: TGCAGCGTTAAAGGGACAGGGTTCAATCAGCCCCAGCATTTT
clone size: few; V gene: TRBV20-1; J gene: TRBJ1-2; D gene: -; CDR3 protein: CSARGAAASNYGYTF; CDR3 DNA: TGCAGTGCTAGAGGGGCGGCAGCTAGTAACTATGGCTACACCTTC
clone size: -; V gene: TRBV7-2; J gene: TRBJ2-7; D gene: -; CDR3 protein: CASSPTPGAYEQYF; CDR3 DNA: TGTGCCAGCAGCCCCACCCCAGGGGCCTACGAGCAGTACTTC
clone size: many; V gene: TRBV7-9; J gene: TRBJ2-3; D gene: TRBD1; CDR3 protein: CASSLEGTGITDTQYF; CDR3 DNA: TGTGCCAGCAGCTTAGAGGGGACAGGGATCACAGATACGCAGTATTTT
clone size: many; V gene: TRBV12-3/TRBV12-4; J gene: TRBJ2-1; D gene: TRBD2; CDR3 protein: CASSYETSGKRDEQFF; CDR3 DNA: TGTGCCAGCAGTTACGAGACTAGCGGGAAAAGGGATGAGCAGTTCTTC
clone size: few; V gene: TRBV7-9; J gene: TRBJ2-7; D gene: -; CDR3 protein: CASSAPEGPSYEQYF; CDR3 DNA: TGTGCCAGCAGCGCCCCGGAGGGCCCCTCCTACGAGCAGTACTTC
clone size: many; V gene: TRBV18; J gene: TRBJ2-3; D gene: TRBD2; CDR3 protein: CASSPGLGSTDTQYF; CDR3 DNA: TGTGCCAGCTCACCGGGACTAGGAAGCACAGATACGCAGTATTTT
clone size: -; V gene: TRBV19; J gene: TRBJ1-2; D gene: -; CDR3 protein: CASSTRDGGNYGYTF; CDR3 DNA: TGTGCCAGTAGTACCCGGGACGGGGGAAACTATGGCTACACCTTC
clone size: -; V gene: TRBV28; J gene: TRBJ2-3; D gene: -; CDR3 protein: CASSSGPIPQYF; CDR3 DNA: TGTGCCAGCAGTTCCGGGCCGATTCCGCAGTATTTT
clone size: many; V gene: TRBV12-3/TRBV12-4; J gene: TRBJ2-1; D gene: TRBD1; CDR3 protein: CASTPGQGPYNEQFF; CDR3 DNA: TGTGCCAGCACCCCGGGACAGGGCCCCTACAATGAGCAGTTCTTC
clone size: few; V gene: TRBV7-9; J gene: TRBJ1-1; D gene: TRBD1; CDR3 protein: CASSLGTGVNTEAFF; CDR3 DNA: TGTGCCAGCAGCTTAGGGACAGGGGTAAACACTGAAGCTTTCTTT
clone size: many; V gene: TRBV12-3/TRBV12-4; J gene: TRBJ2-2; D gene: -; CDR3 protein: CASRFSSWSGELFF; CDR3 DNA: TGTGCCAGCAGATTTAGTAGCTGGTCCGGGGAGCTGTTTTTT
clone size: many; V gene: TRBV5-1; J gene: TRBJ2-3; D gene: -; CDR3 protein: CASSLGGEDTQYF; CDR3 DNA: TGCGCCAGCAGCTTGGGCGGGGAAGATACGCAGTATTTT
clone size: few; V gene: TRBV29-1; J gene: TRBJ2-3; D gene: -; CDR3 protein: CSVSGVLDTQYF; CDR3 DNA: TGCAGCGTTTCGGGAGTATTAGATACGCAGTATTTT
clone size: -; V gene: TRBV20-1; J gene: TRBJ2-7; D gene: -; CDR3 protein: CSARRTALGGYEQYF; CDR3 DNA: TGCAGTGCCAGACGGACAGCCCTCGGGGGGTACGAGCAGTACTTC
clone size: -; V gene: TRBV6-1; J gene: TRBJ2-5; D gene: -; CDR3 protein: CASVVLGGRTGQETQYF; CDR3 DNA: TGTGCCAGCGTGGTTCTCGGGGGACGTACGGGCCAAGAGACCCAGTACTTC
clone size: few; V gene: TRBV6-2/TRBV6-3; J gene: TRBJ2-5; D gene: TRBD2; CDR3 protein: CASRMASGRKTQYF; CDR3 DNA: TGTGCCAGCAGGATGGCTAGCGGTAGGAAGACCCAGTACTTC
clone size: many; V gene: TRBV7-9; J gene: TRBJ1-5; D gene: -; CDR3 protein: CASSFTGNQPQHF; CDR3 DNA: TGTGCCAGCAGCTTTACCGGCAATCAGCCCCAGCATTTT
clone size: few; V gene: TRBV4-2; J gene: TRBJ1-4; D gene: -; CDR3 protein: CASSQDGDTATNEKLFF; CDR3 DNA: TGTGCCAGCAGCCAAGATGGGGACACAGCAACTAATGAAAAACTGTTTTTT
clone size: -; V gene: TRBV4-3; J gene: TRBJ2-7; D gene: -; CDR3 protein: CASSQELRGGYEQYF; CDR3 DNA: TGCGCCAGCAGCCAAGAACTTAGGGGGGGCTACGAGCAGTACTTC
clone size: few; V gene: TRBV5-4; J gene: TRBJ2-7; D gene: -; CDR3 protein: CASSYRVRSYEQYF; CDR3 DNA: TGTGCCAGCAGCTACAGGGTTCGGTCCTACGAGCAGTACTTC
clone size: -; V gene: TRBV5-8; J gene: TRBJ1-6; D gene: TRBD1; CDR3 protein: CASSLFGTGVYVSPLHF; CDR3 DNA: TGTGCCAGCAGCTTGTTTGGGACAGGGGTTTATGTTTCACCCCTCCACTTT
clone size: -; V gene: TRBV7-9; J gene: TRBJ2-1; D gene: -; CDR3 protein: CASSTDRTYNEQFF; CDR3 DNA: TGTGCCAGCAGCACGGACAGAACCTACAATGAGCAGTTCTTC
clone size: few; V gene: TRBV6-1; J gene: TRBJ2-7; D gene: -; CDR3 protein: CASRSWGDNYEQYF; CDR3 DNA: TGTGCCAGCAGGTCCTGGGGAGATAACTACGAGCAGTACTTC
clone size: few; V gene: TRBV6-5; J gene: TRBJ2-1; D gene: -; CDR3 protein: CASSYSQASEWEQFF; CDR3 DNA: TGTGCCAGCAGTTACTCACAGGCCTCTGAGTGGGAGCAGTTCTTC
clone size: -; V gene: TRBV11-2; J gene: TRBJ2-3; D gene: -; CDR3 protein: CASSLAQGPPADTQYF; CDR3 DNA: TGTGCCAGCAGCTTAGCACAGGGACCACCCGCAGATACGCAGTATTTT
clone size: few; V gene: TRBV6-6; J gene: TRBJ1-5; D gene: -; CDR3 protein: CATSPKRDQPQHF; CDR3 DNA: TGTGCCACCAGCCCAAAGCGGGATCAGCCCCAGCATTTT
clone size: -; V gene: TRBV7-6; J gene: TRBJ2-5; D gene: -; CDR3 protein: CASSLANSRETQYF; CDR3 DNA: TGTGCCAGCAGCTTAGCCAACTCTAGGGAGACCCAGTACTTC
clone size: few; V gene: TRBV12-3/TRBV12-4; J gene: TRBJ2-7; D gene: -; CDR3 protein: CASSFQQRERPYEQYF; CDR3 DNA: TGTGCCAGCAGTTTTCAGCAGAGGGAGCGTCCCTACGAGCAGTACTTC
clone size: few; V gene: TRBV27; J gene: TRBJ2-3; D gene: TRBD2; CDR3 protein: CASSLFFLAGSSTDTQYF; CDR3 DNA: TGTGCCAGCAGTTTATTCTTTCTAGCGGGGTCTAGCACAGATACGCAGTATTTT
clone size: -; V gene: TRBV7-2; J gene: TRBJ2-4; D gene: -; CDR3 protein: CASSLVGPPPENIQYF; CDR3 DNA: TGTGCCAGCAGCTTAGTAGGCCCTCCCCCCGAAAACATTCAGTACTTC
clone size: once; V gene: TRBV7-3; J gene: TRBJ2-1; D gene: -; CDR3 protein: CASSEQGGANNEQFF; CDR3 DNA: TGTGCCAGCAGCGAACAGGGGGGGGCTAACAATGAGCAGTTCTTC
clone size: few; V gene: TRBV4-2; J gene: TRBJ2-2; D gene: TRBD1; CDR3 protein: CASSPTGTGDTGELFF; CDR3 DNA: TGTGCCAGCAGCCCTACCGGGACAGGGGACACCGGGGAGCTGTTTTTT
clone size: few; V gene: TRBV6-5; J gene: TRBJ1-4; D gene: -; CDR3 protein: CASSYLGALGEKLFF; CDR3 DNA: TGTGCCAGCAGTTACCTGGGGGCGCTAGGGGAAAAACTGTTTTTT
clone size: few; V gene: TRBV20-1; J gene: TRBJ2-5; D gene: -; CDR3 protein: CSARMAGKGETQYF; CDR3 DNA: TGCAGTGCTAGAATGGCGGGAAAAGGAGAGACCCAGTACTTC
clone size: -; V gene: TRBV7-9; J gene: TRBJ2-7; D gene: TRBD2; CDR3 protein: CASSPLLAGGPSEQYF; CDR3 DNA: TGTGCCAGCAGCCCCTTACTAGCGGGAGGGCCGAGCGAGCAGTACTTC
clone size: many; V gene: TRBV27; J gene: TRBJ1-2; D gene: TRBD1; CDR3 protein: CASRSEDRDGYTF; CDR3 DNA: TGTGCCAGCAGATCCGAGGACAGGGATGGCTACACCTTC
clone size: -; V gene: TRBV20-1; J gene: TRBJ2-2; D gene: -; CDR3 protein: CSAFTGELFF; CDR3 DNA: TGCAGTGCCTTCACCGGGGAGCTGTTTTTT
clone size: few; V gene: TRBV20-1; J gene: TRBJ2-7; D gene: TRBD2; CDR3 protein: CSARAEGGPYEQYF; CDR3 DNA: TGCAGTGCTAGAGCTGAGGGAGGGCCCTACGAGCAGTACTTC
clone size: many; V gene: TRBV12-3/TRBV12-4; J gene: TRBJ2-3; D gene: -; CDR3 protein: CASGEGAKDTQYF; CDR3 DNA: TGTGCTTCCGGGGAGGGGGCGAAAGATACGCAGTATTTT
clone size: few; V gene: TRBV6-5; J gene: TRBJ2-4; D gene: -; CDR3 protein: CASSYRARGQNIQYF; CDR3 DNA: TGTGCCAGCAGTTACAGGGCCAGGGGCCAAAACATTCAGTACTTC
clone size: many; V gene: TRBV28; J gene: TRBJ2-7; D gene: TRBD1; CDR3 protein: CASHGTVSYEQYF; CDR3 DNA: TGTGCCAGCCATGGGACAGTAAGCTACGAGCAGTACTTC
clone size: many; V gene: TRBV4-3; J gene: TRBJ2-7; D gene: -; CDR3 protein: CASSQERPYEQYF; CDR3 DNA: TGCGCCAGCAGCCAAGAAAGACCCTACGAGCAGTACTTC
clone size: -; V gene: TRBV4-3; J gene: TRBJ2-7; D gene: TRBD2; CDR3 protein: CASSQKVGLAGLSSYEQYF; CDR3 DNA: TGCGCCAGCAGCCAAAAAGTGGGACTAGCGGGGCTAAGCTCCTACGAGCAGTACTTC
clone size: many; V gene: TRBV13; J gene: TRBJ2-3; D gene: -; CDR3 protein: CASSERRGTDTQYF; CDR3 DNA: TGTGCCAGCAGCGAACGCAGGGGCACAGATACGCAGTATTTT
clone size: many; V gene: TRBV5-6; J gene: TRBJ2-3; D gene: -; CDR3 protein: CASSGRLEGTDTQYF; CDR3 DNA: TGTGCCAGCAGCGGGAGACTAGAAGGCACAGATACGCAGTATTTT